Below are 14 T cell receptor beta chains sequenced from a single sample in a study of blood T cell repertoires in COVID-19. The table came from immunoSEQ multiplex PCR; TCRdb's copy has only in-frame clones and leaves some out. There are a few hundred thousand clones in the sample; around 89% occur only once, and roughly 6.7% lies in the top ten. Sequenced: peripheral blood. The receptors here all came from a man aged 18 to 30 who had recovered from COVID-19.

The chain has TRBV30 and TRBJ2-7; TRBD1 matches at 8 bases. The CDR3 sequence is 12 residues long. CDR1 GTSNPN and CDR2 SVGIG come from the germline V gene (reference sequence). V trimming: 3 bases; J trimming: 7 bases; junction bases outside the gene matches: 5. The CDR3 sequence: CAWRQGAGEQYF. The CDR3 DNA reads TGTGCCTGGAGGCAGGGGGCGGGAGAGCAGTACTTC.

This chain uses TRBV13 with TRBJ1-2; 12 positions agree with TRBD1. V dropped 5 bases and J dropped 8; count of bases not matched to a gene: 9. This CDR3 comprises 15 residues. Germline V gene sequence: CDR1 PRHDT, CDR2 FYEKMQ (reference sequence). The CDR3 region has the DNA TGTGCCAGCAGCCCGGGGACAGGGGGCCGGGAAGGCTACACCTTC. The encoded protein is CASSPGTGGREGYTF.

Note on this clone: The sample holds other DNA sequences that translate to the same CDR3. The chain employs TRBV7-9 and TRBJ2-1; maybe TRBD2 (6 bases). Germline V gene lookup returns CDR1 SEHNR and CDR2 FQNEAQ (reference sequence). The CDR3 sequence is 15 residues long. The V gene lost 5 bases and the J gene lost 0 bases, with 11 bases spanning the gap. The chain's CDR3 is CASSPRGSSYNEQFF. CDR3 sequence (DNA): TGTGCCAGCAGCCCTCGGGGGAGCTCCTACAATGAGCAGTTCTTC.

J is TRBJ1-1 and V is TRBV29-1, with a possible D match to TRBD1 (6 bases). Per germline, CDR1 SQVTM and CDR2 ANQGSEA. CDR3 length: 13 residues. Trimming pared 7 bases from V and 0 bases from J, leaving 12 bases between. CDR3: CSASTGLNTEAFF. The CDR3 DNA is TGCAGCGCCAGTACAGGGTTGAACACTGAAGCTTTCTTT.

The chain joins TRBV4-1 to TRBJ1-2, with 7 bases that match TRBD1. Germline trimming cut 2 bases from V and 3 bases from J; bases unmatched to any gene: 3. The CDR3 runs to 14 residues. The germline V gene has CDR1 MGHRA and CDR2 YSYEKL. The CDR3 nucleotides read TGCGCCAGCAGCCAAAGGGACAGTGACTATGGCTACACCTTC. It yields the protein CASSQRDSDYGYTF.

The rearrangement links TRBV2 to TRBJ1-2; 7 positions match TRBD1. V shed 2 bases and J 4 bases; nucleotides not matched to a gene: 7. This CDR3 has 15 amino acids. CDR1 is SNHLY and CDR2 is FYNNEI in the germline V gene. CDR3 sequence (DNA): TGTGCCAGCAGTGAATGGGACAGTGGAGTCTATGGCTACACCTTC. Residues: CASSEWDSGVYGYTF. Full variable domain (missing parts from reference TRBV2 and TRBJ1-2): EPEVTQTPSHQVTQMGQEVILRCVPISNHLYFYWYRQILGQKVEFLVSFYNNEISEKSEIFDDQFSVERPDGSNFTLKIRSTKLEDSAMYFCASSEWDSGVYGYTFGSGTRLTVV.

This chain uses TRBV6-5 with TRBJ1-5, with unresolved D. Germline V gene sequence: CDR1 MNHEY, CDR2 SVGAGI. CDR3 length: 15 residues. V was clipped by 6 bases and J by 0 bases, with 12 bases between them. The CDR3 spells CASRIDMNSNQPQHF. As DNA, the CDR3 is TGTGCCAGCAGAATTGACATGAATAGCAATCAGCCCCAGCATTTT.

V and J are TRBV5-1 and TRBJ1-4; 7 nucleotides align to TRBD1. Germline assignment: CDR1 SGHRS and CDR2 YFSETQ. This CDR3 contains 16 residues. Trimming at V came to 4 bases and at J to 0 bases, leaving 6 bases not matched to a gene. Here the CDR3 DNA reads TGCGCCAGCAGCGCCTCAGGGGGAACAACTAATGAAAAACTGTTTTTT. Translating gives CASSASGGTTNEKLFF.

The chain links TRBV27 to TRBJ2-3; possible D gene TRBD2, 7 bases. V dropped 2 bases and J dropped 4 bases, with 10 bases sitting between them. From germline, CDR1 is MNHEY and CDR2 SMNVEV (reference sequence). This CDR3 spans 14 amino acids. This CDR3 is CASSLGRGPDTQYF. The CDR3, as DNA: TGTGCCAGCAGTTTAGGGCGGGGGCCAGATACGCAGTATTTT.

The chain uses TRBV30 and TRBJ1-4, with D unclear. Trimming stripped 0 bases from V and 7 bases from J, with 9 bases between. Germline CDR1 and CDR2: GTSNPN and SVGIG (reference sequence). CDR3 size: 13 residues. CDR3 nucleotide sequence: TGTGCCTGGAGTGTACGGGGTGCTGAAAAACTGTTTTTT. Protein sequence: CAWSVRGAEKLFF.

This rearrangement joins TRBV7-8 to TRBJ2-7; 13 bases align to TRBD2. CDR3 length: 18 residues. With V trimmed by 3 bases and J by 0 bases, 8 bases remained unmatched. Germline V gives CDR1 SGHVS, CDR2 FQNEAQ. DNA of the CDR3: TGTGCCAGCAGCTTGGGACTAGCGGGAAGGTGGGGCTCCTACGAGCAGTACTTC. It translates to CASSLGLAGRWGSYEQYF.

The chain employs TRBV18 and TRBJ1-2; D is unresolved. The germline gives CDR1 KGHSH, CDR2 LQKENI. The CDR3 sequence is 15 residues long. V lost 0 bases and J lost 0, with 8 bases in between. The CDR3 here is CASSPPIGANYGYTF. CDR3 nucleotide sequence: TGTGCCAGCTCACCACCAATCGGGGCTAACTATGGCTACACCTTC.

The rearrangement uses TRBV15 and TRBJ1-1, with D hard to call. There are 14 residues in the CDR3. Germline V CDR1 and CDR2: LNHNV, YYDKDF (reference sequence). With 3 bases removed from V and 5 bases from J, the gap between germline ends came to 13 bases. The DNA of the CDR3 is TGTGCCACCAGCAGGGGAGATTGGAGGACTGAAGCTTTCTTT. Translated: CATSRGDWRTEAFF.

This clone appeared once. The germline gene is not matched at one end of the junction; a read error may be the cause. CDR3 in DNA: TGTGCCAGCAGTATATTACACGATAATTCACCCCTCCACTTT. As protein: CASSILHDNSPLHF. The chain uses TRBV19 and TRBJ1-6, with D hard to call. Germline CDR1 and CDR2: LNHDA and SQIVND (reference sequence). The CDR3 has 14 residues.